These 2 T cell receptor beta chains were all obtained from the same sample, sequenced in a study of cytotoxic CD8 clonotypes in ibrutinib-treated CLL. Generated by immunoSEQ multiplex PCR, the TCRdb table keeps only in-frame clones and is missing some. The table has roughly 250,000 clones, around 70% seen once; the top ten hold approximately 15%. Source: PBMCs, taken after 24 months of ibrutinib treatment. Receptors were obtained from a human donor with chronic lymphocytic leukemia.

This clone showed up just a few times. The V and J genes are TRBV18 and TRBJ1-1, with D possibly TRBD1 on 5 matching bases. Deletions cut 1 base from V and 2 bases from J, with 8 bases between. Germline loops: CDR1 KGHSH, CDR2 LQKENI. CDR3 length: 14 residues. DNA of the CDR3: TGTGCCAGCTCACCACGGCAGGGAAACACTGAAGCTTTCTTT. The encoded protein is CASSPRQGNTEAFF.

The V gene is TRBV7-9, the J gene TRBJ1-1; D remains unclear. Germline-derived CDR1 and CDR2 are SEHNR and FQNEAQ (reference sequence). V lost 5 bases and J 6 bases, leaving 13 bases between the germline ends. This CDR3 is built from 13 residues. CDR3: CASSRPVGAEAFF. CDR3 in DNA: TGTGCCAGCAGCCGACCCGTTGGGGCTGAAGCTTTCTTT.